This T cell receptor (beta chain) was recovered during a study of control samples from healthy donors and cancer patients. TCRdb's copy holds only in-frame clones and misses some; the assay was immunoSEQ multiplex PCR. This table holds around 50,000 clones, over 85% found once. Germline CDR1 reads MDHEN; CDR2 reads SYDVKM. CDR3 length: 12 residues. Trimming removed 8 bases at V and 6 bases at J, with 11 bases between. The chain employs TRBV28 and TRBJ2-1, with D possibly being TRBD2 (5 bases). The sequenced sample consisted of PBMCs. This sequence originates from a man aged 40-55 years with colorectal cancer. CDR3 DNA: TGTGCCAGCCACATTCGGGGCAATGAGCAGTTCTTC. Amino acids: CASHIRGNEQFF.